Listed here are 21 T cell receptor beta chains from one sample, sequenced in a study of type 1 regulatory T cells. Each CDR3 protein gets one entry after TCRdb re-called the reads with MiXCR. The data show over 90,000 distinct CDR3 sequences, with 30% to 35% seen just once and 2.2% held by the top ten. The sequencing sample was made of CD4+ T cells, either the whole sample or a sorted fraction (not recorded which). The origin of the receptors is a human donor in good health.

The chain uses TRBV7-2 and TRBJ1-1; 7 bases line up with TRBD1. This CDR3 region has 15 residues. Germline CDR1 SGHTA, CDR2 FQGNSA. The J segment lost 0 bases and the V segment lost 6 bases, leaving 7 bases of the junction unmatched. The CDR3 DNA is TGTGCCAGCAGAAACCGGGGACAGATGAACACTGAAGCTTTCTTT. Translated, it gives CASRNRGQMNTEAFF.

The chain recombines TRBV7-9 with TRBJ1-5; D remains ambiguous. Germline V gives CDR1 SEHNR, CDR2 FQNEAQ (reference sequence). V gave up 1 base and J gave up 6 bases, with 10 bases separating them. CDR3 length equals 14 residues. The CDR3 reads CASSLGAERQPQHF. CDR3 nucleotide sequence: TGTGCCAGCAGCTTAGGTGCAGAGCGTCAGCCCCAGCATTTT.

V usage is TRBV5-1 and J usage is TRBJ2-6, with 7 bases fitting TRBD1. CDR1 is SGHRS and CDR2 is YFSETQ in the germline V gene. The CDR3 totals 16 residues. Germline trimming cut 0 bases from V and 2 bases from J; bases unmatched to any gene: 2. CDR3 sequence: CASSLGQGAGANVLTF. CDR3 DNA: TGCGCCAGCAGCTTGGGTCAGGGGGCTGGGGCCAACGTCCTGACTTTC. The entire variable domain, with the rest obtained from reference TRBV5-1 and TRBJ2-6, is as follows: KAGVTQTPRYLIKTRGQQVTLSCSPISGHRSVSWYQQTPGQGLQFLFEYFSETQRNKGNFPGRFSGRQFSNSRSEMNVSTLELGDSALYLCASSLGQGAGANVLTFGAGSRLTVL.

The V call is TRBV3-1, the J call TRBJ2-6; D ambiguous. Germline CDR1 reads LGHDT; CDR2 reads YNNKEL (reference sequence). The CDR3 contains 14 residues. The V gene lost 4 bases and the J gene lost 2 bases, with 6 bases spanning the gap. DNA of the CDR3: TGTGCCAGCAGCCGAAACACTGGGGCCAACGTCCTGACTTTC. Residues: CASSRNTGANVLTF.

This clonotype came up a few times. V usage is TRBV19 and J usage is TRBJ2-3; 12 bases fit TRBD2. The CDR3 runs 15 residues. V gave up 6 bases and J gave up 5 bases; unmatched junction bases: 6. Per germline, CDR1 LNHDA and CDR2 SQIVND (reference sequence). CDR3 sequence: CASSRLAGERDTQYF. The DNA of the CDR3 is TGTGCCAGTAGCAGACTAGCGGGAGAGAGAGATACGCAGTATTTT. Full variable domain (outside the CDR3, taken from reference TRBV19 and TRBJ2-3): DGGITQSPKYLFRKEGQNVTLSCEQNLNHDAMYWYRQDPGQGLRLIYYSQIVNDFQKGDIAEGYSVSREKKESFPLTVTSAQKNPTAFYLCASSRLAGERDTQYFGPGTRLTVL.

The J gene is TRBJ2-2, the V gene TRBV20-1; D uncertain. There are 14 residues in the CDR3. Looked up from germline, CDR1 is DFQATT and CDR2 is SNEGSKA (reference sequence). V lost 5 bases to trimming and J lost 2 bases, with 12 bases between them. The chain's CDR3 is CSAAFGGNTGELFF. DNA for the CDR3: TGCAGTGCTGCGTTCGGCGGTAACACCGGGGAGCTGTTTTTT.

A few counts support this clonotype. This sequence joins TRBV27 and TRBJ1-5, with TRBD1 as a possible D gene (6 bases). The V gene lost 8 bases and the J gene lost 2 bases, with 19 bases spanning the gap. The CDR3 is 16 residues long. The V gene's germline CDR1 is MNHEY and CDR2 SMNVEV (reference sequence). CDR3 region: CASGGVGAVGNQPQHF. The CDR3 DNA sequence: TGTGCCAGCGGAGGTGTGGGGGCTGTGGGCAATCAGCCCCAGCATTTT.

This chain joins TRBV20-1 and TRBJ2-1; perhaps TRBD2 as D (6 bases). The V end lost 0 bases, the J end lost 2 bases, and 14 bases lay between the germline ends. The CDR3 has 16 residues. Per the germline V gene, CDR1 is DFQATT and CDR2 is SNEGSKA (reference sequence). CDR3: CSARDSWGGPYNEQFF. The CDR3 DNA reads as TGCAGTGCTAGAGATTCTTGGGGAGGCCCCTACAATGAGCAGTTCTTC.

The rearrangement links TRBV7-2 to TRBJ2-1, with unresolved D. The germline V gene encodes CDR1 SGHTA and CDR2 FQGNSA. Trimming took off 4 bases at V and 5 bases at J, with 12 bases between the two ends. The CDR3 has 14 amino acids. CDR3 in DNA: TGTGCCAGCAGCTCAGAAACAGCAGACAATGAGCAGTTCTTC. Its protein is CASSSETADNEQFF.

The genes are TRBV7-2 and TRBJ2-4, with 14 bases fitting TRBD2. CDR3 length equals 14 residues. Germline V gene data show CDR1 as SGHTA and CDR2 as FQGNSA. V lost 6 bases to trimming and J lost 10 bases; unmatched junction nucleotides: 5. CDR3 sequence (DNA): TGTGCCAGCAGTTACGGACTAGCGGGGGGAATTCAGTACTTC. Amino acid sequence: CASSYGLAGGIQYF.

This clonotype was detected only a few times. The chain carries TRBV29-1 and TRBJ2-1; the match to TRBD1 covers 9 bases. V dropped 6 bases and J dropped 3; count of bases not matched to a gene: 3. The CDR3 totals 13 residues. Looked up from germline, CDR1 is SQVTM and CDR2 is ANQGSEA. This CDR3 reads CSVGTGFYNEQFF. In DNA form, the CDR3 reads TGCAGCGTAGGGACAGGGTTCTACAATGAGCAGTTCTTC.

The chain has TRBV13 and TRBJ2-2; 7 bases fit TRBD1. The germline gives CDR1 PRHDT, CDR2 FYEKMQ (reference sequence). The CDR3 contains 16 residues. With 4 bases clipped from V and 5 bases from J, the junction kept 10 bases outside the gene matches. The CDR3 loop reads CASSWQQGVGTGELFF. Here the CDR3 DNA reads TGTGCCAGCAGCTGGCAGCAGGGGGTCGGGACCGGGGAGCTGTTTTTT.

There are a few counts of this clonotype. This chain connects TRBV3-1 to TRBJ1-2; perhaps TRBD1 as D (5 bases). Germline CDR1 LGHDT, CDR2 YNNKEL (reference sequence). V lost 0 bases, J lost 7 bases, and 9 bases lay in between. CDR3 length: 13 residues. The DNA of the CDR3 is TGTGCCAGCAGCCAAGATGCAGGGTCTGGCTACACCTTC. Amino acids: CASSQDAGSGYTF.

The CDR3 spells CATSDLTTESSYNSPLHF. The DNA for the CDR3 is TGTGCCACCAGTGATCTAACGACGGAGAGCTCCTATAATTCACCCCTCCACTTT. J is TRBJ1-6 and V is TRBV24-1; D is unclear. The CDR3 runs 18 residues. Germline assignment: CDR1 KGHDR and CDR2 SFDVKD. Deletions cut 3 bases from V and 0 bases from J, with 14 bases between.

The chain uses TRBV15 and TRBJ2-5, with TRBD1 identical over 9 bases. The CDR3 consists of 15 residues. With V trimmed by 5 bases and J by 8 bases, 12 bases remained unmatched. CDR1 is LNHNV and CDR2 is YYDKDF in the germline V gene (reference sequence). The CDR3 loop reads CATSGTRTGVETQYF. The CDR3 nucleotides are TGTGCCACCAGCGGGACCCGGACAGGGGTTGAAACCCAGTACTTC. Complete variable domain (other parts from reference TRBV15 and TRBJ2-5): DAMVIQNPRYQVTQFGKPVTLSCSQTLNHNVMYWYQQKSSQAPKLLFHYYDKDFNNEADTPDNFQSRRPNTSFCFLDIRSPGLGDTAMYLCATSGTRTGVETQYFGPGTRLLVL.

This clonotype was seen more than once but under ten times. The chain combines TRBV4-3 with TRBJ1-3; perhaps TRBD1 as D (5 bases). The V gene lost 6 bases and the J gene lost 5 bases, with 11 bases spanning the gap. CDR3 length equals 13 residues. Germline V CDR1 and CDR2: LGHNA, YSLEER. In DNA form, the CDR3 reads TGCGCCAGCAGTACAGGCGTCAGAAACACCATATATTTT. It is translated as CASSTGVRNTIYF.

This clonotype turned up a few times. The V gene is TRBV20-1, the J gene TRBJ2-3, with TRBD2 identical over 12 bases. The CDR3 consists of 15 residues. Germline V gene lookup returns CDR1 DFQATT and CDR2 SNEGSKA (reference sequence). V lost 3 bases and J lost 6; bases outside the gene matches: 7. Here the CDR3 DNA reads TGCAGTGCTAGTATTGGACTAGCGGGGTATGATACGCAGTATTTT. Translated: CSASIGLAGYDTQYF.

The chain recombines TRBV18 with TRBJ1-4; D not certain. Germline loops: CDR1 KGHSH, CDR2 LQKENI. The CDR3 totals 15 residues. The V and J ends lost 2 bases and 0 bases respectively, with 7 bases between them. The CDR3 DNA is TGTGCCAGCTCACCAGTAACAACAACTAATGAAAAACTGTTTTTT. Protein sequence: CASSPVTTTNEKLFF.

V is TRBV27 and J is TRBJ2-1, with unresolved D. This CDR3 spans 13 amino acids. V was pared by 5 bases and J by 8 bases, with 13 bases between. Germline CDR1 and CDR2: MNHEY and SMNVEV (reference sequence). CDR3 coding DNA: TGTGCCAGCAGTCGTCCAGGCTCCTATGAGCAGTTCTTC. Amino acid sequence: CASSRPGSYEQFF.

This clonotype turned up a few times. V and J are TRBV3-1 and TRBJ2-5, with a possible D match to TRBD2 (6 bases). CDR1 is LGHDT and CDR2 is YNNKEL in the germline V gene (reference sequence). V lost 4 bases and J lost 2, with 11 bases in between. CDR3 length: 14 amino acids. Here the CDR3 reads CASSLGRGQETQYF. The CDR3 nucleotides are TGTGCCAGCAGCCTGGGACGGGGGCAAGAGACCCAGTACTTC.

V and J are TRBV20-1 and TRBJ2-1; unclear D gene. CDR3 length: 17 amino acids. The V gene's germline CDR1 is DFQATT and CDR2 SNEGSKA (reference sequence). Trimming took off 0 bases at V and 4 bases at J, with 19 bases between the two ends. CDR3 in DNA: TGCAGTGCTAGAGATCCGGCAGCCCGAGCCCCTTACAATGAGCAGTTCTTC. Amino acids: CSARDPAARAPYNEQFF.